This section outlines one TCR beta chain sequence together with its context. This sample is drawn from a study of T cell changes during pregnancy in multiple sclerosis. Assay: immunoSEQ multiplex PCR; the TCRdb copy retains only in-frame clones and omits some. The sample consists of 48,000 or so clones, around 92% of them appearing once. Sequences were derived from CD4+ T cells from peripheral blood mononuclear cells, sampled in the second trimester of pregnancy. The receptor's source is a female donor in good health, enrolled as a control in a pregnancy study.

The chain's CDR3 is CASSLSISTDTQYF. The CDR3 nucleotides are TGTGCCAGCAGCTTGAGTATTAGCACAGATACGCAGTATTTT. The rearrangement uses TRBV11-2 and TRBJ2-3, with D hard to call. Looked up from germline, CDR1 is SGHAT and CDR2 is FQNNGV. The CDR3 has 14 residues. V was trimmed by 3 bases and J by 0 bases, leaving 7 bases between them.